This entry describes one T cell receptor beta chain. No antigen is known for it. This entry comes from a study of OX40 agonist ivuxolimab in advanced cancers. The study, taken as a whole, reports: There was clonal expansion of CD4+ and CD8+ blood T cells by week 6 at 0.1 to 3.0 mg/kg.

Germline-derived CDR1 and CDR2 are SGDLS and YYNGEE. V lost 2 bases and J lost 6, with 10 bases in between. The CDR3 consists of 13 residues. TCRdb's copy holds only in-frame clones and misses some; the assay was immunoSEQ multiplex PCR. In the table there are about 98,000 clones, 85% to 95% of which are singletons. The specimen comprised CD4+ or CD8+ T cells sorted from blood, sampled in a trial of the OX40 agonist ivuxolimab. The chain is built from TRBV9 and TRBJ2-3, with D unresolved. The sequence came from an adult with an advanced solid tumor such as melanoma, head and neck, liver or kidney cancer. This chain's CDR3 is CASSVSPSDTQYF. CDR3 nucleotide sequence: TGTGCCAGCAGCGTGTCCCCCTCCGATACGCAGTATTTT.